Listed below are T cell receptor beta chains from one sample, sequenced in a study of T cell repertoires in cytomegalovirus infection. No cognate antigen is known for these TCRs. TCRdb re-derived calls from the reads in MiXCR, one entry per CDR3 protein. The repertoire holds 250,000 to 300,000 distinct CDR3 sequences, 22% seen once, with under 25% in the top ten. This material consisted of cultured PBMCs, taken from culture after CMV antigen stimulation. The receptor source for this set is a human donor in good health (CMV status not recorded). Some clones in this sample may be carry-over from other donors' samples. Both conserved end residues are part of each CDR3. The D gene is left open where the match is weak. A clone size is listed for some rows: how often the clone was seen (once, few, many), or a class if it is expanded.

>NA|TRBV20-1|TRBD2|18|TRBJ2-3
CSARGFKPTSGEADTQYF
TGCAGTGCTAGAGGGTTTAAGCCGACTAGCGGGGAAGCAGATACGCAGTATTTT
>NA|TRBV7-9|NA|13|TRBJ2-2
CASSLGPTGELFF
TGTGCCAGCAGCTTAGGTCCCACCGGGGAGCTGTTTTTT
>many|TRBV5-6|NA|14|TRBJ2-3
CASSPQRITDTQYF
TGTGCCAGCAGCCCTCAGCGGATCACAGATACGCAGTATTTT
>NA|TRBV12-5|NA|14|TRBJ2-3
CASGKTGVADTQYF
TGTGCTAGTGGAAAAACGGGAGTCGCAGATACGCAGTATTTT
>NA|TRBV6-5|NA|15|TRBJ2-3
CASSHYGGLTDTQYF
TGTGCCAGCAGTCACTACGGCGGGCTCACAGATACGCAGTATTTT
>many|TRBV7-8|TRBD1|16|TRBJ1-4
CASSLSSTGEGEKLFF
TGTGCCAGCAGCTTATCCTCAACAGGGGAGGGTGAAAAACTGTTTTTT
>NA|TRBV19|TRBD2|14|TRBJ2-1
CASSTTSGRAEQFF
TGTGCCAGTAGCACTACTAGCGGCCGAGCGGAGCAGTTCTTC
>NA|TRBV4-1|TRBD2|16|TRBJ2-2
CASGDIGRANTGELFF
TGCGCCAGCGGGGATATCGGGAGGGCCAACACCGGGGAGCTGTTTTTT
>few|TRBV7-2|NA|12|TRBJ1-2
CASGRRAWGYTF
TGTGCCAGCGGAAGACGGGCTTGGGGCTACACCTTC
>many|TRBV7-2|NA|17|TRBJ2-3
CASSLVRDSIVTDTQYF
TGTGCCAGCAGCTTAGTCCGAGACAGCATCGTCACAGATACGCAGTATTTT
>NA|TRBV12-3/TRBV12-4|NA|13|TRBJ2-1
CASRPSSYNEQFF
TGTGCCAGCAGACCAAGCTCCTACAATGAGCAGTTCTTC
>few|TRBV10-3|NA|16|TRBJ2-3
CAISEPLKGGTDTQYF
TGTGCCATCAGTGAGCCACTAAAGGGGGGGACAGATACGCAGTATTTT
>many|TRBV7-2|NA|12|TRBJ2-3
CASSGVGDTQYF
TGTGCCAGCAGCGGCGTAGGAGATACGCAGTATTTT
>few|TRBV10-3|TRBD2|18|TRBJ2-5
CAISDPYGVSGGQETQYF
TGTGCCATCAGTGACCCCTACGGGGTTAGCGGGGGGCAAGAGACCCAGTACTTC
>many|TRBV28|NA|16|TRBJ2-6
CASTEGDRSGANVLTF
TGTGCCAGCACCGAAGGGGACCGCTCTGGGGCCAACGTCCTGACTTTC
>many|TRBV7-2|NA|17|TRBJ1-1
CASSLASTGRRNTEAFF
TGTGCCAGCAGCTTAGCCTCGACGGGGAGAAGGAACACTGAAGCTTTCTTT
>many|TRBV7-2|NA|12|TRBJ2-1
CASSFRRGEQFF
TGTGCCAGCAGCTTTAGAAGGGGGGAGCAGTTCTTC
>NA|TRBV12-3/TRBV12-4|TRBD1|15|TRBJ2-5
CASSVSQGARQTQYF
TGTGCCAGCAGTGTGTCCCAGGGGGCGCGGCAGACCCAGTACTTC
>NA|TRBV27|TRBD2|19|TRBJ2-1
CASSLTAGGWDVGYNEQFF
TGTGCCAGCAGTTTAACAGCGGGAGGTTGGGACGTCGGCTACAATGAGCAGTTCTTC
>NA|TRBV4-3|TRBD2|19|TRBJ2-1
CASSQLRLAGGLSYNEQFF
TGCGCCAGCAGCCAACTCCGCCTAGCGGGAGGACTATCCTACAATGAGCAGTTCTTC
>few|TRBV7-2|TRBD1|18|TRBJ1-6
CASSSEPPTGDYNSPLHF
TGTGCCAGCAGCTCAGAGCCCCCCACAGGGGACTATAATTCACCCCTCCACTTT
>few|TRBV11-2|TRBD2|17|TRBJ2-2
CASSSRGTSGTTGELFF
TGTGCCAGCAGCTCCCGTGGGACTAGCGGGACGACCGGGGAGCTGTTTTTT
>many|TRBV7-2|TRBD2|20|TRBJ2-1
CASSLNPAGGPSGASNEQFF
TGTGCCAGCAGCTTAAACCCGGCGGGAGGGCCCTCGGGAGCCTCCAATGAGCAGTTCTTC
>many|TRBV4-1|NA|16|TRBJ2-1
CASSQDEGTHVNEQFF
TGCGCCAGCAGCCAAGATGAGGGGACGCATGTCAATGAGCAGTTCTTC
>NA|TRBV7-9|TRBD2|16|TRBJ2-1
CASSPPSGRTYNEQFF
TGTGCCAGCAGCCCTCCTAGCGGGAGAACCTACAATGAGCAGTTCTTC
>NA|TRBV29-1|NA|13|TRBJ2-6
CSVADSGANVLTF
TGCAGCGTTGCAGACTCTGGGGCCAACGTCCTGACTTTC
>NA|TRBV7-3|NA|13|TRBJ2-5
CASSRYGQETQYF
TGTGCCAGCAGCCGCTATGGCCAAGAGACCCAGTACTTC
>many|TRBV6-5|NA|16|TRBJ1-1
CASSYEEGRMKTEAFF
TGTGCCAGCAGTTACGAGGAGGGACGGATGAAAACTGAAGCTTTCTTT
>few|TRBV11-3|TRBD2|16|TRBJ2-1
CASSSYASGAYNEQFF
TGTGCCAGCAGCTCATACGCTAGCGGAGCCTACAATGAGCAGTTCTTC
>few|TRBV27|TRBD2|15|TRBJ2-7
CASRVAGGISYEQYF
TGTGCCAGCCGAGTAGCGGGAGGGATCTCCTACGAGCAGTACTTC
>NA|TRBV14|TRBD1|14|TRBJ1-1
CASRSSGQGSEAFF
TGTGCCAGCAGGTCCTCGGGACAGGGTTCTGAAGCTTTCTTT
>few|TRBV7-2|NA|15|TRBJ2-5
CASSPPGRGVETQYF
TGTGCCAGCAGCCCCCCCGGCAGGGGCGTAGAGACCCAGTACTTC
>many|TRBV7-3|NA|14|TRBJ1-3
CASSPGGSGNTIYF
TGTGCCAGCAGCCCCGGAGGGAGTGGAAACACCATATATTTT
>NA|TRBV7-2|TRBD1|13|TRBJ2-4
CASSLEGASSQYF
TGTGCCAGCAGCTTAGAGGGGGCTAGTTCTCAGTACTTC
>once|TRBV10-2|NA|12|TRBJ2-1
CASGGRVGEQFF
TGCGCCAGCGGGGGACGAGTGGGTGAGCAGTTCTTC
>NA|TRBV5-1|TRBD2|18|TRBJ2-1
CASSLGLAGGWSYNEQFF
TGCGCCAGCAGCTTGGGACTAGCGGGAGGCTGGTCCTACAATGAGCAGTTCTTC
>NA|TRBV6-2/TRBV6-3|NA|18|TRBJ1-5
CASSYSAGRSTWNQPQHF
TGTGCCAGCAGTTATTCGGCAGGTCGGTCGACTTGGAATCAGCCCCAGCATTTT
>NA|TRBV18|TRBD2|16|TRBJ2-5
CASSPRTSELRETQYF
TGTGCCAGCTCACCTCGGACTAGTGAGTTGAGAGAGACCCAGTACTTC
>few|TRBV7-8|NA|15|TRBJ2-3
CASSSMPRGKDTQYF
TGTGCCAGCAGCTCTATGCCCCGTGGTAAAGATACGCAGTATTTT
>many|TRBV7-2|NA|13|TRBJ1-5
CASSLDLDQPQHF
TGTGCCAGCAGCTTGGACCTAGATCAGCCCCAGCATTTT